Shown below are 32 T cell receptor beta chains from a single sample sequenced in a study of shared clonotypes between healthy human individuals. The repertoire was sequenced with immunoSEQ multiplex PCR; TCRdb's copy has only in-frame clones and lacks some. Among more than 2 million clones, about 94% were seen once, and the ten largest hold around 1.1%. As defined, naive CD8 cells were CD45RO-negative and positively selected for CCR7, with terminally differentiated effector memory CD45RA+ cells excluded. Sequencing used naive CD8+ T cells sorted from blood. The receptors were sampled from a young man in good health.

V is TRBV30 and J is TRBJ1-4, with 8 bases matching TRBD1. The V gene's germline CDR1 is GTSNPN and CDR2 SVGIG (reference sequence). The trim removed 5 bases at V and 8 bases at J, leaving 4 bases unmatched. There are 12 residues in the CDR3. The CDR3 region has the DNA TGTGCCTGGGAACAGGGGGGGGAAAAACTGTTTTTT. The encoded protein is CAWEQGGEKLFF.

The genes are TRBV30 and TRBJ1-1; D might be TRBD1 (6 bases). CDR1 and CDR2 from the germline V gene are GTSNPN and SVGIG (reference sequence). The CDR3 runs to 12 residues. CDR3 bases: TGTGCGTCGTGGGGGCGGGAGGGTGAAGCTTTCTTT. This translates into CASWGREGEAFF.

DNA for the CDR3: TGCAGCGTTCCAATGGGATACACAGATACGCAGTATTTT. Its protein is CSVPMGYTDTQYF. V and J are TRBV29-1 and TRBJ2-3, with unresolved D. The ends were cut back, 5 bases at V and 2 bases at J, with 11 bases in the middle. The CDR3 length is 13 residues. The germline gives CDR1 SQVTM, CDR2 ANQGSEA.

CDR3 sequence: CSDRRTSEAFF. The DNA for the CDR3 is TGCAGTGACAGGAGGACTTCTGAAGCTTTCTTT. The V and J genes are TRBV20-1 and TRBJ1-1, with D perhaps TRBD1 (5 bases). CDR3 length equals 11 residues. Trimming pared 7 bases from V and 6 bases from J, leaving 12 bases between. The germline CDR1 and CDR2 sequences are DFQATT and SNEGSKA (reference sequence).

The rearrangement links TRBV5-6 to TRBJ1-2; possible D gene TRBD1, 5 bases. The V gene's germline CDR1 is SGHDT and CDR2 YYEEEE. V dropped 3 bases and J dropped 4 bases, with 7 bases sitting between them. This CDR3 region has 12 residues. CDR3 sequence reads: CASSSQGYGYTF. The CDR3 region has the DNA TGTGCCAGCAGCTCTCAGGGCTATGGCTACACCTTC. Based on the CDR3 plus reference TRBV5-6 and TRBJ1-2, the full variable domain is DAGVTQSPTHLIKTRGQQVTLRCSPKSGHDTVSWYQQALGQGPQFIFQYYEEEERQRGNFPDRFSGHQFPNYSSELNVNALLLGDSALYLCASSSQGYGYTFGSGTRLTVV.

The rearrangement uses TRBV5-5 and TRBJ2-7; 8 positions match TRBD1. The CDR3 totals 15 residues. CDR1 SGHKS and CDR2 YYEKEE come from the germline V gene (reference sequence). With V trimmed by 2 bases and J by 5 bases, 9 bases remained unmatched. CDR3 in amino acids: CASSFTLGTGNEQYF. The CDR3 bases are TGTGCCAGCAGCTTCACTCTTGGGACAGGAAACGAGCAGTACTTC.

This rearrangement joins TRBV4-1 to TRBJ1-6; 8 nucleotides align to TRBD1. Germline V gene data show CDR1 as MGHRA and CDR2 as YSYEKL. V was clipped by 3 bases and J by 6 bases; unmatched bases: 7. CDR3 length: 16 amino acids. Here the CDR3 reads CASSQMTGDLNSPLHF. CDR3 nucleotide sequence: TGCGCCAGCAGCCAGATGACAGGGGACCTTAATTCACCCCTCCACTTT.

The CDR3 loop is CASSLEGFVTF. DNA of the CDR3: TGTGCCAGCAGCTTAGAAGGTTTTGTCACCTTC. The chain links TRBV13 to TRBJ1-2; D is uncertain. Looked up from germline, CDR1 is PRHDT and CDR2 is FYEKMQ (reference sequence). The CDR3 totals 11 residues. V was cut by 1 base and J by 13 bases, with 10 bases left in between.

This clone is a singleton in its sample. J is TRBJ2-7 and V is TRBV6-1; D might be TRBD2 (6 bases). V lost 6 bases and J 6 bases, leaving 18 bases between the germline ends. This CDR3 comprises 14 residues. Germline assignment: CDR1 MNHNS and CDR2 SASEGT. The CDR3 is CASRVRSGPSEQYF. The CDR3 DNA follows: TGTGCCAGCAGAGTACGTAGCGGCCCGAGCGAGCAGTACTTC.

The CDR3 protein is CASSQALGLFYEQYF. The CDR3 bases are TGCGCCAGCAGCCAAGCATTGGGGCTCTTCTACGAGCAGTACTTC. The rearrangement uses TRBV4-3 and TRBJ2-7; perhaps TRBD1 as D (5 bases). The CDR3 totals 15 residues. Germline V gene sequence: CDR1 LGHNA, CDR2 YSLEER. V lost 1 base and J 3 bases, leaving 13 bases between the germline ends.

The table lists this clone with a count of one. The V gene is TRBV27, the J gene TRBJ2-7; TRBD1 matches 9 bases. This CDR3 region has 15 residues. Unmatched junction bases numbered 5, after V lost 3 bases and J lost 2 bases. Germline-derived CDR1 and CDR2 are MNHEY and SMNVEV (reference sequence). CDR3 sequence: CASSFVGQGTYEQYF. The CDR3 bases are TGTGCCAGCAGTTTCGTCGGACAGGGGACCTACGAGCAGTACTTC.

The chain has TRBV11-2 and TRBJ2-7; 11 nucleotides align to TRBD2. Germline V CDR1 and CDR2: SGHAT, FQNNGV. J lost 5 bases, V lost 4 bases, and 10 bases had no gene match. The CDR3 is 16 residues long. For the CDR3, the DNA is TGTGCCAGCAGCTACTTAGCGGGAGGGCCGGGAAACGAGCAGTACTTC. Residues: CASSYLAGGPGNEQYF.

The chain is built from TRBV28 and TRBJ2-7; 7 bases are shared with TRBD1. CDR3 length: 14 amino acids. Germline CDR1 MDHEN, CDR2 SYDVKM. V dropped 5 bases and J dropped 2; count of bases not matched to a gene: 6. The CDR3 sequence: CASSMTGSTYEQYF. The CDR3, as DNA: TGTGCCAGCAGTATGACAGGGAGCACCTACGAGCAGTACTTC. The whole variable domain, remainder taken from reference TRBV28 and TRBJ2-7, is DVKVTQSSRYLVKRTGEKVFLECVQDMDHENMFWYRQDPGLGLRLIYFSYDVKMKEKGDIPEGYSVSREKKERFSLILESASTNQTSMYLCASSMTGSTYEQYFGPGTRLTVT.

The chain recombines TRBV27 with TRBJ1-1; 7 bases are shared with TRBD1. The germline gives CDR1 MNHEY, CDR2 SMNVEV (reference sequence). This CDR3 spans 16 amino acids. V lost 0 bases and J lost 3; bases outside the gene matches: 7. The chain's CDR3 is CASSLSFGTADTEAFF. CDR3 DNA sequence: TGTGCCAGCAGTTTATCTTTTGGGACAGCAGACACTGAAGCTTTCTTT.

J is TRBJ1-5 and V is TRBV15; D is possibly TRBD1 (6 bases). The V end lost 6 bases, the J end lost 5 bases, and 8 bases lay between the germline ends. Per germline, CDR1 LNHNV and CDR2 YYDKDF (reference sequence). The CDR3 loop spans 12 amino acids. CDR3 bases: TGTGCCACCAGGGGGGCTTATCAGCCCCAGCATTTT. This gives the protein CATRGAYQPQHF.

This chain links TRBV1 with TRBJ1-5. TRBV1 is listed as a pseudogene. The CDR3 contains 16 residues. In nucleotides, the CDR3 is TGCACCAGCAGCCAAGATATGATAGGGTTGAATCAGCCCCAGCATTTT. It specifies CTSSQDMIGLNQPQHF.

The chain has TRBV11-1 and TRBJ2-1, with a possible D match to TRBD1 (6 bases). The germline V and J ends were trimmed by 2 bases and 6 bases, with 11 bases remaining between them. CDR1 and CDR2 from the germline V gene are SGHAT and FQDESV (reference sequence). The CDR3 spans 14 residues. Written as DNA, the CDR3 is TGTGCCAGCAGCTTATTTAAAGGGGGCAATGAGCAGTTCTTC. This gives the protein CASSLFKGGNEQFF. The variable domain in full, completed from reference TRBV11-1 and TRBJ2-1, reads EAEVAQSPRYKITEKSQAVAFWCDPISGHATLYWYRQILGQGPELLVQFQDESVVDDSQLPKDRFSAERLKGVDSTLKIQPAELGDSAMYLCASSLFKGGNEQFFGPGTRLTVL.

The rearrangement joins TRBV19 to TRBJ1-5, with D possibly TRBD1 on 6 matching bases. This CDR3 has 15 amino acids. CDR1 is LNHDA, CDR2 SQIVND, per germline (reference sequence). The V end lost 5 bases, the J end lost 2 bases, and 13 bases lay between the germline ends. CDR3 sequence: CASSLTGYGNQPQHF. Here the CDR3 DNA reads TGTGCCAGTAGTCTTACAGGGTATGGCAATCAGCCCCAGCATTTT.

The J gene is TRBJ1-1, the V gene TRBV5-8; TRBD1 might be the D (6 bases). This CDR3 comprises 14 residues. V was clipped by 2 bases and J by 3 bases, with 11 bases between them. From germline, CDR1 is SGHTS and CDR2 YDEGEE. The CDR3 DNA follows: TGTGCCAGCAGCTTAGGGGGGCCCGACACTGAAGCTTTCTTT. This encodes CASSLGGPDTEAFF. Supplemented by reference TRBV5-8 and TRBJ1-1, the full variable domain reads EAGVTQSPTHLIKTRGQQATLRCSPISGHTSVYWYQQALGLGLQFLLWYDEGEERNRGNFPPRFSGRQFPNYSSELNVNALELEDSALYLCASSLGGPDTEAFFGQGTRLTVV.

The J gene is TRBJ2-7, the V gene TRBV7-6; the match to TRBD1 covers 8 bases. This CDR3 is built from 13 residues. V shed 4 bases, J shed 2 bases, and the junction held 1 base outside the gene matches. Germline-derived CDR1 and CDR2 are SGHVS and FNYEAQ. The CDR3 DNA reads as TGTGCCAGCAGCTGGGGACAGGCCTACGAGCAGTACTTC. Translating gives CASSWGQAYEQYF.

In DNA, the CDR3 is TGTGCCAGCTCACCAAGCCAGGGGTATGCCGGGGAGCTGTTTTTT. It encodes CASSPSQGYAGELFF. The chain joins TRBV18 to TRBJ2-2; D may be TRBD1 (6 bases). V was clipped by 2 bases and J by 6 bases, with 13 bases between them. Germline V CDR1 and CDR2: KGHSH, LQKENI. The CDR3 has 15 residues. Filled out from reference TRBV18 and TRBJ2-2, the complete variable domain reads NAGVMQNPRHLVRRRGQEARLRCSPMKGHSHVYWYRQLPEEGLKFMVYLQKENIIDESGMPKERFSAEFPKEGPSILRIQQVVRGDSAAYFCASSPSQGYAGELFFGEGSRLTVL.

The J gene is TRBJ2-3, the V gene TRBV30; 8 bases agree with TRBD2. The CDR3 spans 16 residues. Germline CDR1 is GTSNPN and CDR2 is SVGIG (reference sequence). With 0 bases clipped from V and 5 bases from J, the junction kept 10 bases outside the gene matches. CDR3 sequence: CAWSVSLAGTGDTQYF. In DNA, the CDR3 is TGTGCCTGGAGTGTGAGTCTAGCGGGCACGGGAGATACGCAGTATTTT.

As regards this clone: Distinct nucleotide sequences in the sample also encode this CDR3. The V and J genes are TRBV6-5 and TRBJ1-1; D call uncertain. Germline CDR1 and CDR2: MNHEY and SVGAGI. This CDR3 comprises 13 residues. The ends were cut back, 6 bases at V and 1 base at J, with 9 bases in the middle. The CDR3 here is CASSPPGNTEAFF. The CDR3 bases are TGTGCCAGCAGCCCCCCGGGGAACACTGAAGCTTTCTTT.

The chain links TRBV4-3 to TRBJ2-7; 7 bases line up with TRBD2. The CDR3 is made up of 16 amino acids. Per germline, CDR1 LGHNA and CDR2 YSLEER. V was pared by 0 bases and J by 5 bases, with 10 bases of the junction left unmatched. CDR3 nucleotides: TGCGCCAGCAGCCAAGATCCGGGGGAGGGAAGCCACGAGCAGTACTTC. It is translated as CASSQDPGEGSHEQYF.

V and J are TRBV5-1 and TRBJ1-3; D gene unclear. CDR1 and CDR2 from the germline V gene are SGHRS and YFSETQ. CDR3 length equals 16 residues. The V gene lost 4 bases and the J gene lost 0 bases, with 14 bases spanning the gap. DNA for the CDR3: TGCGCCAGCAGCCTGGACCCTTTATTCTCTGGAAACACCATATATTTT. Its protein product is CASSLDPLFSGNTIYF. Complete variable domain (other parts from reference TRBV5-1 and TRBJ1-3): KAGVTQTPRYLIKTRGQQVTLSCSPISGHRSVSWYQQTPGQGLQFLFEYFSETQRNKGNFPGRFSGRQFSNSRSEMNVSTLELGDSALYLCASSLDPLFSGNTIYFGEGSWLTVV.

The chain employs TRBV29-1 and TRBJ1-1; D unresolved. CDR1 and CDR2 from the germline V gene are SQVTM and ANQGSEA. V shed 0 bases and J shed 8 bases, with 10 bases lying between them. CDR3 length: 12 amino acids. The DNA of the CDR3 is TGCAGCGTTGAAGATCAACATCCCGAAGCTTTCTTT. This sequence encodes CSVEDQHPEAFF.

The rearrangement uses TRBV15 and TRBJ1-5, with a weak D call TRBD1 (6 bases). V was cut by 4 bases and J by 0 bases, with 10 bases left in between. The CDR3 extends over 15 amino acids. Looked up from germline, CDR1 is LNHNV and CDR2 is YYDKDF (reference sequence). The CDR3 sequence is CATSTRTDSNQPQHF. Written as DNA, the CDR3 is TGTGCCACCAGCACCCGGACAGATAGCAATCAGCCCCAGCATTTT.

This sequence joins TRBV7-9 and TRBJ2-1, with D possibly called TRBD1 or TRBD2 (5 bases each). This CDR3 is built from 15 residues. Trimming removed 0 bases at V and 3 bases at J, with 9 bases between. CDR1 SEHNR and CDR2 FQNEAQ come from the germline V gene (reference sequence). CDR3 bases: TGTGCCAGCAGCTTAGCCGGGGCCCTCTACAATGAGCAGTTCTTC. Its protein is CASSLAGALYNEQFF.

The V and J genes are TRBV4-1 and TRBJ2-5; 8 nucleotides match TRBD2. The ends lost 3 bases at V and 4 bases at J; junction bases unmatched: 10. In germline, CDR1 is MGHRA, CDR2 YSYEKL. CDR3 size: 16 residues. CDR3 nucleotides: TGCGCCAGCAGCCAGTTCCCGGGACTAGGGGGAGAGACCCAGTACTTC. Translation gives CASSQFPGLGGETQYF.

This chain joins TRBV5-1 and TRBJ2-5; the D gene is possibly TRBD2 (6 bases). The ends were cut back, 0 bases at V and 4 bases at J, with 7 bases in the middle. There are 13 residues in the CDR3. Germline V gene sequence: CDR1 SGHRS, CDR2 YFSETQ. For the CDR3, the DNA is TGCGCCAGCAGCTTGGGGCGGGGAGAGACCCAGTACTTC. As protein: CASSLGRGETQYF.

The rearrangement uses TRBV5-4 and TRBJ2-7, with D possibly matching TRBD2 (6 bases). The CDR3 sequence is 14 residues long. Between the trimmed V and J ends, which lost 4 bases and 2 bases, there was a span of 13 bases. Germline loops: CDR1 SGHNT, CDR2 YYREEE (reference sequence). The CDR3, as DNA: TGTGCCAGCAGCGCGCGGGACGGAACCTACGAGCAGTACTTC. This encodes CASSARDGTYEQYF.

Notes on this clone: One end of the junction does not line up with germline, which may come from a read error. CDR3 nucleotide sequence: TGTGCCAGCAGCGAAGCCCCCGGGCAGACCGGCGCGAACACCGGGGAGCTGTTTTTT. This sequence encodes CASSEAPGQTGANTGELFF. The chain has TRBV2 and TRBJ2-2; D remains unclear. The length of the CDR3 is 19 residues. CDR1 SNHLY and CDR2 FYNNEI come from the germline V gene.